This T cell receptor beta chain was observed in a study of T cell responses to AZD1222 COVID-19 vaccine. Study-wide points: Distributed over spike, vaccine-associated CD4 TCRs predominated at 160-218 and 743-854. Unmutated variant regions are reportedly the target of nearly half of TCRs that are spike-specific. Baseline seropositivity characterized only a handful of AZD1222 recipients.

Notes on this clone: Its cognate antigen is unknown.

The repertoire was sequenced with immunoSEQ multiplex PCR; TCRdb's copy has only in-frame clones and lacks some. This sample has about 63,000 clones, with 83% found just once. The CDR3 consists of 15 residues. Looked up from germline, CDR1 is SGHRS and CDR2 is YFSETQ. The V gene lost 4 bases and the J gene lost 0 bases, with 11 bases spanning the gap. The receptor's source is an adult who received the AZD1222 COVID-19 vaccine. The chain couples TRBV5-1 to TRBJ1-3; D ambiguous. Sequenced here: peripheral blood, sampled 28 days after the second AZD1222 dose. This CDR3 reads CASSATRSSGNTIYF. CDR3 sequence (DNA): TGCGCCAGCAGCGCAACACGGAGCTCTGGAAACACCATATATTTT.